These 5 T cell receptor beta chains were all obtained from the same sample, sequenced in a study of cytomegalovirus exposure and HLA in healthy donors. Primers for the PCR totalled 60 Vbeta and 13 Jbeta. Using immunoSEQ multiplex PCR, the repertoire was profiled, and TCRdb retains in-frame clones only, with some absent. Counted here are 72,000 or so clones, 74% occurring once; the ten biggest clones make up over 10%. The specimen sequenced was PBMCs. Receptor source: a human donor in good health.

The genes are TRBV19 and TRBJ2-7, with D possibly matching TRBD2 (6 bases). V lost 4 bases, J lost 0 bases, and 13 bases lay in between. Germline V lookup: CDR1 LNHDA, CDR2 SQIVND (reference sequence). The CDR3 totals 15 residues. The CDR3 is CASSRGSGVSYEQYF. The CDR3 nucleotides are TGTGCCAGTAGTAGGGGATCGGGGGTCTCCTACGAGCAGTACTTC.

The chain joins TRBV2 to TRBJ1-2; the D gene is possibly TRBD1 (5 bases). The V and J ends lost 5 bases and 2 bases respectively, with 15 bases between them. This CDR3 spans 15 amino acids. Germline CDR1 and CDR2: SNHLY and FYNNEI. CDR3 in DNA: TGTGCCAGCAGTCCTCCTGGGGGGGAGAACTATGGCTACACCTTC. Translating gives CASSPPGGENYGYTF.

This chain uses TRBV10-3 with TRBJ2-6; D ambiguous. The CDR3 length is 16 residues. Germline loops: CDR1 ENHRY, CDR2 SYGVKD. Trimming removed 4 bases at V and 0 bases at J, with 10 bases between. DNA for the CDR3: TGTGCCATCAGTGGTCGCCTTAGCTCTGGGGCCAACGTCCTGACTTTC. Its translation: CAISGRLSSGANVLTF.

Judged by abundance, this clone is medium-sized. J is TRBJ1-2 and V is TRBV6-1; possible D gene TRBD1, 5 bases. Trimming cost V 0 bases and J 4 bases, with 9 bases left between them. There are 14 residues in the CDR3. Germline loops: CDR1 MNHNS, CDR2 SASEGT. The CDR3 reads CASSEAGGGYGYTF. CDR3 DNA sequence: TGTGCCAGCAGTGAAGCTGGGGGAGGCTATGGCTACACCTTC.

The chain joins TRBV14 to TRBJ2-7; TRBD2 agrees at 10 bases. Germline CDR1 is SGHDN and CDR2 is FVKESK. The trim removed 4 bases at V and 4 bases at J, leaving 10 bases unmatched. There are 16 residues in the CDR3. The CDR3 nucleotides are TGTGCCAGCAGCCGTACCCACACTAGCGGGATATACGAGCAGTACTTC. Its translation is CASSRTHTSGIYEQYF.